Many counts were recorded for the clone carrying this T cell receptor (beta chain). The V gene lost 8 bases and the J gene lost 5 bases, with 16 bases spanning the gap. The CDR3 runs to 13 residues. Per the germline V gene, CDR1 is SGHRS and CDR2 is YFSETQ. This sample was taken from a study of patients and donors after allogeneic stem cell transplantation. MiXCR, applied by TCRdb to the RT-PCR reads, yields one record per CDR3 protein. This sample has over 400,000 distinct CDR3 sequences, with roughly 17% found just once. The sequencing input was blood, either unsorted or a sorted T cell fraction (not recorded which). The rearrangement uses TRBV5-1 and TRBJ2-5; the D is unclear. The clonotype originates from a human donor who was either an allogeneic HSCT recipient or a stem cell or donor lymphocyte infusion donor (not recorded which). It is not recorded whose cells these are; they may come from a transplant donor. CDR3 protein: CASGLVSWETQYF. In DNA form, the CDR3 reads TGCGCCAGTGGTCTGGTCTCCTGGGAGACCCAGTACTTC.